The source of this T cell receptor (beta chain) is a study of blood T cell repertoires in COVID-19. The CDR3 spans 16 residues. V lost 0 bases and J lost 2, with 14 bases in between. Germline CDR1 reads MNHEY; CDR2 reads SVGEGT. Sequenced by immunoSEQ multiplex PCR; TCRdb stores in-frame clones only, minus some. The sample has 200,000 to 300,000 clones; roughly 84% are singletons. This TCR was recovered from a man aged 55 to 70 with acute or convalescent COVID-19. J is TRBJ2-7 and V is TRBV6-2 or TRBV6-3; possible D gene TRBD1, 6 bases. The specimen sequenced was peripheral blood. The CDR3 coding sequence is TGTGCCAGCAGTTACTCCACAGGGTCTCGTACCTACGAGCAGTACTTC. It specifies CASSYSTGSRTYEQYF.